These 9 T cell receptor beta chains originate from one sample sequenced in a study of human T cells and chemical hapten exposure. One entry per CDR3 protein results from TCRdb running MiXCR on the RACE reads. The sample yields about 270,000 distinct CDR3 sequences, just under 8% seen once. The time point denotes: pre-sensitization, week 0. Stated treatment: therapeutic diphenylcyclopropenone sensitization with weekly scalp DPC. This specimen consisted of whole blood, obtained in connection with sensitization to the hapten diphenylcyclopropenone (DPC). All receptors derive from a man aged 18 to 29 with alopecia areata. Some clones in this sample may be carry-over from other donors' samples.

This clonotype was detected a few times. The V and J genes are TRBV3-1 and TRBJ2-1, with TRBD2 identical over 8 bases. Trimming took 1 base from V and 7 from J; bases not matched to a gene: 9. This CDR3 comprises 16 residues. In germline, CDR1 is LGHDT, CDR2 YNNKEL (reference sequence). CDR3 residues: CASSQGKRGLLNEQFF. CDR3 bases: TGTGCCAGCAGCCAAGGGAAGCGGGGGTTACTTAATGAGCAGTTCTTC.

This clonotype was seen more than once but under ten times. The chain uses TRBV12-3 or TRBV12-4 and TRBJ1-1; the D gene is possibly TRBD1 (6 bases). The CDR3 has 17 residues. V lost 5 bases and J 2 bases, leaving 21 bases between the germline ends. The CDR3 bases are TGTGCCAGCAGTCCCAACAGGGCCCCCATAACAAACACTGAAGCTTTCTTT. Its protein product is CASSPNRAPITNTEAFF.

This clonotype has ten or more counts. The rearrangement joins TRBV4-1 to TRBJ1-2; D not resolved. V dropped 6 bases and J dropped 2 bases, with 19 bases sitting between them. The CDR3 length is 16 residues. Germline-derived CDR1 and CDR2 are MGHRA and YSYEKL. The CDR3 coding sequence is TGCGCCAGCAGAAGAATGTGGGAACTGAAAAACTATGGCTACACCTTC. Encoded protein: CASRRMWELKNYGYTF.

The sample holds many counts of this clonotype. This chain uses TRBV7-6 with TRBJ2-1; D is undetermined. The V gene's germline CDR1 is SGHVS and CDR2 FNYEAQ. The ends were cut back, 5 bases at V and 2 bases at J, with 13 bases in the middle. The CDR3 sequence is 15 residues long. The CDR3 DNA reads TGTGCCAGCAGCCGGATGTTGCCCACCTACAATGAGCAGTTCTTC. Encoded protein: CASSRMLPTYNEQFF.

This chain joins TRBV6-2 or TRBV6-3 and TRBJ1-1; 10 nucleotides align to TRBD1. The CDR3 is 14 amino acids. Trimming at V came to 8 bases and at J to 5 bases, leaving 8 bases not matched to a gene. Germline CDR1 is MNHEY and CDR2 is SVGEGT. The CDR3 DNA is TGTGCCAGCTGCCAGGGACAGGGGAGGACTGAAGCTTTCTTT. Its translation: CASCQGQGRTEAFF.

About this clonotype itself: One base away lies a much larger clone, so this may be a sequencing read error. This chain connects TRBV7-2 to TRBJ2-5; no firm D call. Germline-derived CDR1 and CDR2 are SGHTA and FQGNSA. The CDR3 is 13 amino acids. CDR3 nucleotides: TGTGCCGGCAGCTTTGACGGACAAGAGACCCAGTACTTC. Its translation: CAGSFDGQETQYF.

This clonotype came up a few times. The J gene is TRBJ2-1, the V gene TRBV6-1; possible D gene TRBD2, 5 bases. From germline, CDR1 is MNHNS and CDR2 SASEGT. Trimming cost V 2 bases and J 6 bases, with 11 bases left between them. CDR3 length equals 14 residues. CDR3 region: CASSEKGEINEQFF. The DNA of the CDR3 is TGTGCCAGCAGTGAAAAGGGAGAGATCAATGAGCAGTTCTTC.

This clonotype was seen a few times. The chain combines TRBV7-7 with TRBJ2-3, with D tentatively TRBD2 (5 bases). V was trimmed by 2 bases and J by 3 bases, leaving 12 bases between them. CDR1 and CDR2 from the germline V gene are SSHAT and FNYEAQ (reference sequence). The CDR3 length is 15 residues. CDR3 amino acids: CASSLSPGLTDTQYF. DNA of the CDR3: TGTGCCAGCAGCTTAAGTCCGGGGTTGACAGATACGCAGTATTTT.

Many counts were recorded for this clonotype. DNA for the CDR3: TGTGCCAGCAGATTATACATCGTGAGGGGACACAATGAGCAGTTCTTC. It specifies CASRLYIVRGHNEQFF. The V gene is TRBV5-5, the J gene TRBJ2-1, with D tentatively TRBD1 or TRBD2 (5 bases each). Germline V gene data show CDR1 as SGHKS and CDR2 as YYEKEE (reference sequence). The CDR3 consists of 16 residues. V was pared by 5 bases and J by 5 bases, with 20 bases between.